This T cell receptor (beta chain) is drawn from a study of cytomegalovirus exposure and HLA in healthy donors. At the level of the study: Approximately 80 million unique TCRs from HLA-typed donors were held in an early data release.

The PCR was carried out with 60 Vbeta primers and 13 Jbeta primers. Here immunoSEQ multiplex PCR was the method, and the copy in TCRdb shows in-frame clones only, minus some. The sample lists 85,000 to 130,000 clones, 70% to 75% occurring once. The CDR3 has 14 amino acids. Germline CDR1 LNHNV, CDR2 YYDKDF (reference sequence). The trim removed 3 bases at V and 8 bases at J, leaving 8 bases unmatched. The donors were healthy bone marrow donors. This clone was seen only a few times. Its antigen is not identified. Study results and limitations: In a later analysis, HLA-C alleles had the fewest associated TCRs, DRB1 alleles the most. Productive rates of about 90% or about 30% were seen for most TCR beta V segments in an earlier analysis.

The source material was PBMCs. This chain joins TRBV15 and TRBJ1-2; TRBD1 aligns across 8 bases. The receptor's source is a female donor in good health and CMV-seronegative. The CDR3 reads CATSSRMTGVGYTF. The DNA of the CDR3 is TGTGCCACCAGCAGCCGGATGACAGGGGTCGGCTACACCTTC.